This T cell receptor beta chain was captured in a study of CD8+ T cells in alopecia areata. As for the study in general: Severity of treated patients was scored by affected scalp percentage.

Investigators isolated RNA and reverse transcribed it into cDNA to act as the sequencing template. Method: immunoSEQ multiplex PCR; TCRdb's copy keeps in-frame clones and lacks some. The repertoire has 150,000 to 200,000 clones, roughly three fifths of them found once; the top ten carry about 1.3%. The CDR3 is 15 residues long. The trim removed 4 bases at V and 2 bases at J, leaving 2 bases unmatched. Looked up from germline, CDR1 is LGHNA and CDR2 is YSLEER. The treatment: oral pan-JAK inhibitor, 5-10 mg twice daily. The TCR comes from a human donor with alopecia areata. The chain is built from TRBV4-3 and TRBJ1-3; 10 bases line up with TRBD1. The sequences come from CD4+ T cells sorted from blood, collected around week 50, from a patient treated with tofacitinib. Written as DNA, the CDR3 is TGCGCCAGCAGCCTAGGACAGGGGGCTGGAAACACCATATATTTT. Translating it yields CASSLGQGAGNTIYF.